This note documents a single T cell receptor (beta chain) sequence. Its antigen remains unknown. This sample stems from a study of cytomegalovirus exposure and HLA in healthy donors. Study-level findings and limits: CMV antigen specificity of a few CMV-associated chains was confirmed in vitro.

The germline V and J ends were trimmed by 1 base and 2 bases, with 13 bases remaining between them. Germline-derived CDR1 and CDR2 are LGHNA and YNFKEQ. The CDR3 is 16 residues long. The data were produced by immunoSEQ multiplex PCR, yet TCRdb's version contains in-frame clones alone and is incomplete. Seen here are approximately 300,000 clones, roughly 90% observed once, and the top ten hold approximately 0.84%. This TCR came from a woman between 18 and 29 years old in good health and CMV-seronegative. This chain uses TRBV4-2 with TRBJ2-3; the D is unclear. The sample taken for sequencing was PBMCs. The CDR3: CASSQGFSGLTDTQYF. CDR3 nucleotides: TGTGCCAGCAGCCAAGGCTTTTCTGGGCTCACAGATACGCAGTATTTT.